The rows below give T cell receptor beta chains drawn from one sample of a study of T cell responses to AZD1222 COVID-19 vaccine. Only in-frame clones appear in the TCRdb table, and some are missing; sequencing was by immunoSEQ multiplex PCR. This table has 150,000 to 200,000 clones, 85% to 95% appearing once. Material: peripheral blood, obtained on day 0 of AZD1222 vaccination. The receptor source for this set is an adult in good health. CDR3s include the opening cysteine and the closing phenylalanine or tryptophan. Each record gives: V gene, clone size, J gene, D gene, CDR3 protein, CDR3 DNA. A D gene is named only where the DNA matches it firmly. Clone size is not always given. Where it is, it says once, few, many or a class for expanded clones.

>TRBV5-4|-|TRBJ1-2|-
CASSQKGQFNYGYTF
TGTGCCAGCAGCCAGAAAGGACAGTTTAACTATGGCTACACCTTC
>TRBV7-8|-|TRBJ1-1|-
CASSLRTDMNTEAFF
TGTGCCAGCAGCCTTAGGACAGATATGAACACTGAAGCTTTCTTT
>TRBV6-1|once|TRBJ2-7|-
CASSDERLPLRAATF
TGTGCCAGCAGTGATGAGCGGCTCCCCTTACGAGCGGCCACCTTC
>TRBV10-2|few|TRBJ2-1|-
CASSRGAHEQFF
TGCGCCAGCAGTAGGGGGGCCCATGAGCAGTTCTTC
>TRBV2|-|TRBJ2-1|-
CASRGYNEQFF
TGTGCCAGCAGGGGCTACAATGAGCAGTTCTTC
>TRBV7-2|few|TRBJ1-5|-
CASSLERAQPQHF
TGTGCCAGCAGCTTAGAGAGGGCTCAGCCCCAGCATTTT
>TRBV19|-|TRBJ1-2|TRBD1
CASSGGGQGSYGYTF
TGTGCCAGTAGTGGAGGAGGACAGGGGAGCTATGGCTACACCTTC
>TRBV11-2|-|TRBJ2-7|TRBD1
CASSSDRGLSYEQYF
TGTGCCAGCAGCTCAGACAGGGGTCTCTCCTACGAGCAGTACTTC
>TRBV6-5|-|TRBJ1-5|-
CASSYSSPSNQPQHF
TGTGCCAGCAGTTACTCGTCTCCTAGCAATCAGCCCCAGCATTTT
>TRBV27|-|TRBJ2-1|-
CASTKSGRGLVWNEQFF
TGTGCCAGCACCAAGAGCGGCAGGGGATTGGTATGGAATGAGCAGTTCTTC
>TRBV19|-|TRBJ1-1|TRBD1
CASSPRDRGWNTEAFF
TGTGCCAGTAGTCCCCGGGACAGGGGTTGGAACACTGAAGCTTTCTTT
>TRBV12-3/TRBV12-4|-|TRBJ1-1|-
CASSRQVNTEAFF
TGTGCCAGCAGTCGACAGGTGAACACTGAAGCTTTCTTT
>TRBV2|-|TRBJ1-2|-
CASRGRVVGYGYTF
TGTGCCAGCAGAGGAAGGGTGGTCGGCTATGGCTACACCTTC
>TRBV11-2|-|TRBJ1-1|TRBD1
CASSLGWTGGTEAFF
TGTGCCAGCAGCTTAGGATGGACAGGAGGGACTGAAGCTTTCTTT
>TRBV3-1/TRBV3-2|-|TRBJ2-2|-
CASSPTTEELFF
TGTGCCAGCAGCCCTACAACCGAGGAGCTGTTTTTT
>TRBV24-1|-|TRBJ2-5|TRBD1
CATSDSGGTGGLQETQYF
TGTGCCACCAGTGATTCTGGAGGGACAGGGGGCCTCCAAGAGACCCAGTACTTC
>TRBV7-9|-|TRBJ1-1|TRBD1
CASSPGVVGGADTEAFF
TGTGCCAGCAGCCCAGGTGTGGTAGGGGGCGCTGACACTGAAGCTTTCTTT
>TRBV9|-|TRBJ2-7|-
CASSVATGQAYEQYF
TGTGCCAGCAGCGTAGCTACCGGGCAGGCCTACGAGCAGTACTTC
>TRBV7-9|-|TRBJ1-2|-
CASSWLRDGYTF
TGTGCCAGCAGCTGGTTAAGGGATGGCTACACCTTC
>TRBV2|-|TRBJ1-5|-
CASSAANSNQPQHF
TGTGCCAGCAGTGCTGCAAATAGCAATCAGCCCCAGCATTTT
>TRBV7-9|-|TRBJ1-4|TRBD1
CASSLEFGTGARKLFF
TGTGCCAGCAGCTTAGAATTCGGGACAGGGGCAAGGAAACTGTTTTTT
>TRBV27|-|TRBJ1-5|TRBD1
CASSSQGASQPQHF
TGTGCCAGCAGTTCTCAGGGGGCGAGTCAGCCCCAGCATTTT
>TRBV7-7|once|TRBJ2-5|TRBD2
CASSRRGTQETQYF
TGTGCCAGCAGCCGGCGGGGGACCCAAGAGACCCAGTACTTC
>TRBV3-1/TRBV3-2|once|TRBJ2-1|-
CASSQETREPYNEQFF
TGTGCCAGCAGCCAAGAGACCCGGGAACCCTACAATGAGCAGTTCTTC
>TRBV6-1|-|TRBJ1-6|-
CACNLDPSTPLHF
TGTGCCTGCAATCTAGACCCTTCCACACCCCTCCACTTT
>TRBV12-3/TRBV12-4|-|TRBJ1-2|-
CASSPSAFYGYTF
TGTGCCAGCAGTCCCTCCGCGTTCTATGGCTACACCTTC
>TRBV3-1/TRBV3-2|-|TRBJ1-1|TRBD1
CASRYRGNTEAFF
TGTGCCAGCAGATACAGGGGGAATACTGAAGCTTTCTTT
>TRBV6-6|-|TRBJ2-3|-
CASTIAGLTDTQYF
TGTGCCAGCACCATCGCGGGGCTCACAGATACGCAGTATTTT
>TRBV6-5|-|TRBJ1-1|TRBD1
CASNARTGLNTEAFF
TGTGCCAGCAATGCACGGACAGGGCTGAACACTGAAGCTTTCTTT
>TRBV20-1|-|TRBJ1-5|-
CSASPPGRSNQPQHF
TGCAGTGCTAGTCCGCCCGGCAGGAGCAATCAGCCCCAGCATTTT
>TRBV27|-|TRBJ1-5|TRBD1
CASSFHGTGNQPQHF
TGTGCCAGCAGTTTCCACGGGACAGGGAATCAGCCCCAGCATTTT
>TRBV5-5|-|TRBJ2-5|TRBD1
CASSLLPGQWSVRQETQYF
TGTGCCAGCAGCTTGCTTCCGGGACAGTGGTCGGTACGACAAGAGACCCAGTACTTC
>TRBV4-2|-|TRBJ1-3|-
CASSQDLHSGNTIYF
TGTGCCAGCAGCCAAGATCTGCACTCTGGAAACACCATATATTTT
>TRBV5-1|-|TRBJ2-2|TRBD2
CASSQTSGANTGELFF
TGCGCCAGCAGCCAAACTAGCGGGGCGAACACCGGGGAGCTGTTTTTT
>TRBV7-9|-|TRBJ1-2|-
CASSQDRSLGYTF
TGTGCCAGCAGCCAAGACAGGTCCCTTGGCTACACCTTC
>TRBV5-1|-|TRBJ2-7|TRBD1
CASRKTGVLYEQYF
TGCGCCAGCAGAAAGACAGGGGTCCTCTACGAGCAGTACTTC
>TRBV9|-|TRBJ1-2|-
CASSAPMPYGYTF
TGTGCCAGCAGCGCCCCGATGCCTTATGGCTACACCTTC
>TRBV12-3/TRBV12-4|few|TRBJ1-1|-
CASSFTGTTEAFF
TGTGCCAGCAGTTTCACAGGGACCACTGAAGCTTTCTTT
>TRBV7-6|-|TRBJ1-2|TRBD1
CASSLGGGNGYTF
TGTGCCAGCAGCTTAGGAGGGGGCAATGGCTACACCTTC
>TRBV15|-|TRBJ2-1|TRBD2
CATWGSGGHKLYNEQFF
TGTGCCACCTGGGGATCGGGAGGACATAAGCTTTACAATGAGCAGTTCTTC
>TRBV10-1|-|TRBJ1-2|-
CASSEEGYGYTF
TGCGCCAGCAGTGAGGAGGGCTATGGCTACACCTTC
>TRBV12-3/TRBV12-4|-|TRBJ1-2|-
CASRSVGAVSYTF
TGTGCCAGCAGGTCAGTGGGGGCGGTGAGCTACACCTTC
>TRBV5-4|-|TRBJ2-7|-
CASSTLAAGGSEQYF
TGTGCCAGCAGCACCTTGGCAGCGGGTGGGTCCGAGCAGTACTTC
>TRBV19|-|TRBJ1-1|TRBD1
CASNRGLNTEAFF
TGTGCCAGCAACAGGGGGCTGAACACTGAAGCTTTCTTT
>TRBV10-2|-|TRBJ2-3|-
CASSEGTTLSDTQYF
TGCGCCAGCAGTGAAGGGACAACTCTGTCAGATACGCAGTATTTT
>TRBV19|-|TRBJ2-7|-
CASSTGYSYEQYF
TGTGCCAGTAGCACAGGATACTCCTACGAGCAGTACTTC
>TRBV19|-|TRBJ1-4|-
CASSLIGAGTENEKLFF
TGTGCCAGTAGTCTAATTGGCGCCGGGACGGAGAATGAAAAACTGTTTTTT
>TRBV7-9|-|TRBJ2-2|TRBD2
CASSPPGLAATGELFF
TGTGCCAGCAGCCCTCCGGGACTAGCGGCAACCGGGGAGCTGTTTTTT
>TRBV6-6|once|TRBJ1-3|TRBD1
CASSYSEQGGNTIYF
TGTGCCAGCAGTTACTCAGAACAGGGGGGAAACACCATATATTTT
>TRBV5-1|-|TRBJ1-2|TRBD1
CASSPGTGLNYGYTF
TGCGCCAGCTCCCCTGGGACAGGACTTAACTATGGCTACACCTTC
>TRBV11-2|-|TRBJ1-1|TRBD1
CASSSVTGGAGSEAFF
TGTGCCAGCAGCTCGGTGACAGGGGGCGCGGGGAGTGAAGCTTTCTTT
>TRBV11-2|once|TRBJ2-7|TRBD2
CANQSRLAGSLNIYEQYF
TGTGCCAACCAGTCGCGACTAGCGGGATCGTTGAATATCTACGAGCAGTACTTC
>TRBV13|-|TRBJ2-7|TRBD1
CASSSRDRSYEQYF
TGTGCCAGCAGCTCCAGGGACAGGTCCTACGAGCAGTACTTC
>TRBV18|-|TRBJ2-1|TRBD1
CASSPPDWDSSYNEQFF
TGTGCCAGCTCACCACCGGATTGGGACAGCTCCTACAATGAGCAGTTCTTC
>TRBV12-3/TRBV12-4|-|TRBJ1-1|-
CASSPSGTEAFF
TGTGCCAGCAGTCCATCGGGAACTGAAGCTTTCTTT
>TRBV11-3|-|TRBJ2-1|TRBD2
CASSSSGGDYNEQFF
TGTGCCAGCAGCTCCAGCGGGGGGGACTACAATGAGCAGTTCTTC
>TRBV6-5|-|TRBJ1-5|TRBD1
CASSPGQDKPQHF
TGTGCCAGCAGTCCGGGACAGGATAAGCCCCAGCATTTT